This T cell receptor beta chain was captured in a study of CD4+ T cells in melanoma. Findings and caveats of the study: Diverse differentiation states were reported for melanoma neoantigen-specific CD4+ T cells. CD8+ T cell, macrophage and B cell function reportedly correlated with neoantigen-specific CD4+ T cells.

In germline, CDR1 is MNHNY, CDR2 SVGAGI (reference sequence). Trimming left V 7 bases short and J 3 bases short, with 12 bases between. The CDR3 contains 14 residues. Clones were read by immunoSEQ multiplex PCR, and TCRdb kept only the in-frame ones, dropping some. The sample has some 50,000 clones, nearly 90% seen once. As to this clone: Its antigen is unknown.

The sequenced material came from peripheral blood. V is TRBV6-6 and J is TRBJ2-2, with D unresolved. This clonotype was obtained from a human donor with melanoma. The CDR3 coding sequence is TGTGCCAGCACCCCTATAGGCGACACCGGGGAGCTGTTTTTT. The encoded protein is CASTPIGDTGELFF.